These T cell receptor beta chains were read from a single sample in a study of blood T cells in healthy people across ages. From the 5' RACE reads, TCRdb called clonotypes with MiXCR, one entry per CDR3 protein. The sample carries fewer than 2,000,000 distinct CDR3 sequences, 39% recorded once. The sample taken for sequencing was blood. The receptors stem from a human donor in good health. Each CDR3 is given with its conserved first and last residue. Fields, in order: clone size, J gene, D gene, V gene, CDR3 length, CDR3 protein, CDR3 DNA. D genes are given only for firm matches. Only part of the rows carry a size: once, few, many, or a class if the clone is expanded.

>-|TRBJ1-2|-|TRBV7-2|16
CASSLGGEAASYGYTF
TGTGCCAGCAGCTTGGGCGGGGAAGCGGCGAGCTATGGCTACACCTTC
>-|TRBJ2-7|-|TRBV11-2|15
CASGMGVGFLDEQYF
TGTGCCAGCGGAATGGGGGTAGGCTTCCTTGACGAGCAGTACTTC
>few|TRBJ2-7|-|TRBV18|15
CASSANRDSSYEQYF
TGTGCCAGCTCAGCTAACCGGGACTCCTCCTACGAGCAGTACTTC
>-|TRBJ2-3|TRBD2|TRBV7-3|15
CASSLQAGEADTQYF
TGTGCCAGCAGCTTACAGGCGGGGGAGGCAGATACGCAGTATTTT
>few|TRBJ1-1|-|TRBV12-3/TRBV12-4|13
CASSFGAGSTAFF
TGTGCCAGCAGTTTTGGGGCAGGGAGTACGGCTTTCTTT
>once|TRBJ2-5|-|TRBV15|16
CATSRFVPGTRETQYF
TGTGCCACCAGCAGATTCGTACCCGGGACACGCGAGACCCAGTACTTC
>-|TRBJ2-5|-|TRBV7-2|13
CASSSRRFETQYF
TGTGCCAGCAGCTCCCGGCGGTTTGAGACCCAGTACTTC
>-|TRBJ2-5|-|TRBV7-9|12
CASSNQKGTQYF
TGTGCCAGCAGCAACCAAAAGGGGACCCAGTACTTC
>few|TRBJ2-2|-|TRBV2|13
CASSDVNAGELFF
TGTGCCAGCAGTGATGTTAATGCCGGGGAGCTGTTTTTT
>-|TRBJ2-1|-|TRBV7-3|14
CASSLSFGGAEQFF
TGTGCCAGCAGCTTAAGTTTTGGGGGGGCAGAGCAGTTCTTC
>many|TRBJ2-3|-|TRBV7-2|15
CASSLAIGWGDTQYF
TGTGCCAGCAGCTTAGCCATAGGGTGGGGAGATACGCAGTATTTT
>-|TRBJ1-2|-|TRBV10-3|13
CAITGGRNYGYTF
TGTGCCATCACTGGGGGGCGGAACTATGGCTACACCTTC
>-|TRBJ1-2|-|TRBV7-2|10
CAIGGGGYTF
TGTGCCATCGGGGGGGGGGGCTACACCTTC
>-|TRBJ1-2|TRBD1|TRBV12-3/TRBV12-4|14
CASSEDRGHNGYTF
TGTGCCAGCAGTGAGGACAGGGGGCATAATGGCTACACCTTC
>-|TRBJ2-2|-|TRBV12-3/TRBV12-4|14
CATLQGRRTGELFF
TGTGCCACCCTACAGGGCCGTAGGACCGGGGAGCTGTTTTTT
>few|TRBJ2-1|TRBD1|TRBV5-1|14
CASSYGQGSNEQFF
TGCGCCAGCAGCTACGGACAGGGGAGCAATGAGCAGTTCTTC
>-|TRBJ2-1|TRBD2|TRBV5-1|16
CASSPRTSGGVTEQFF
TGCGCCAGCAGCCCCCGTACTAGCGGGGGGGTCACTGAGCAGTTCTTC